Sequencing of this T cell receptor beta chain was carried out in a study of shared clonotypes between healthy human individuals (dated by TCRdb to between 2020 and 2021). Broadly, across the study: Three men and a couple of women, aged 18 to 49 years, made up the cohort. Different laboratories and diverse techniques were used to prepare libraries and sequence TCR repertoires, to increase sequencing depth and limit assay-specific biases. For each donor, three plates each were used for CD4 naive and CD4 memory, two plates were used for CD8 naive, and one plate was used for CD8 memory. Each donor's leukapheresis produced roughly between roughly 0.94 and 9.5 billion PBMCs. The study deeply sequenced blood TCR repertoires of about 5 healthy adults to estimate repertoire size and the extent of clonotype sharing between individuals.

Using the deep immunoSEQ assay, TCR CDR3 regions were amplified from genomic DNA by multiplex PCR. Genomic DNA extracted from each cell subset was distributed evenly over all wells of several immunoSEQ 96-well plates, and each plate served as one replicate. For sorted subsets, each replicate PCR was loaded with about 0.2 ug genomic DNA, equivalent to 30,000 or so T cell genomes. Purified libraries were measured with a Qubit 3.0 fluorometer, size-checked on a Bioanalyzer 2100, and measured again with the KAPA Library Quantification kit. Every immunoSEQ 96-well plate was sequenced on a separate single-read 150-cycle Illumina NextSeq 550 flow cell. In the original analysis: Because the immunoSEQ output included only junctional sequences and no quality scores, the filtering could not be the same as the filtering used for full-length reads. To assign V/J genes and CDR3, sequences were annotated against IMGT germline references using PyIR, a Python wrapper for IgBLAST v1.9. Reads with weak V/J assignments (E-value above 1e-6), missing CDR3, stop codons, out-of-frame junctions, or ambiguous translated residues were removed. V3J clonotypes were defined as sequences sharing an identical inferred V gene, J gene, and CDR3 amino acid sequence. Percentage overlap between repertoires was computed as shared unique clonotypes divided by the size of the smaller repertoire. Richness of each repertoire was evaluated using RTK rarefaction, the Chao1 estimator, and Recon v2.1 estimates of unobserved clonotypes. Generation probabilities for all TCRbeta clonotypes obtained by the gDNA method from a handful of donors were computed using OLGA. TCRdb limited this immuneACCESS table to in-frame rearrangements with V and J called. A share of clones is missing; checked studies link under half to unresolved V genes, and the rest is unexplained. Clone size and V and J calls were adopted from that table, with D and trimming inferred from the DNA. Here the sample has 2,100,000 or so clones; around 95% occur a single time. Approximately 0.13% of the sample belongs to the ten largest clones.

Trimming at the junction amounts to 0 bases on V and 7 bases on J, and the germline ends lie 12 bases apart. The germline V gene gives CDR1 as ENHRY and CDR2 as SYGVKD. The cysteine opens and the phenylalanine closes a CDR3 of 15 amino acids. The kept DNA is CDR3 alone, 45 bases in frame from the first base. Donors were healthy HIV-negative adults with no recently reported acute infections or vaccinations. Every donor was a Caucasian adult residing in Nashville, Tennessee, USA. CD4+ T cells were enriched by magnetic negative selection; naive cells were then positively selected on CD45RA, and the negative fraction formed the memory subset. Blood was obtained by leukapheresis, after which PBMCs were separated by Ficoll-Histopaque density gradient centrifugation and cryopreserved in liquid nitrogen vapor phase. Analytical flow cytometry was used to check the purity and quantity of each magnetically sorted T cell population. Each sorted fraction had its genomic DNA isolated and then quantified by UV absorbance on a Nanodrop 2000c.

Study-wide conclusions, independent of this receptor: Compared with non-shared clonotypes, the clonotypes found in all four sorted-subset donors had higher generation probabilities. Sampling was restricted to blood, and TCR repertoires in tissues likely differ from the TCR repertoires found in blood. When four donors were compared, the shared fraction of clonotypes was around 4.6% for naive CD4, more than 3% for naive CD8, 2% to 2.5% for memory CD4, and about 0.36% for memory CD8. Pairwise subsampling indicated that sequencing depth was expected to affect the degree of clonotype sharing among donors. Even with the large sequencing depth, rarefaction of the sorted-subset datasets indicated that sequencing was incomplete. Estimated clonotype richness was generally larger for naive than for memory subsets. Because the study included a small number of donors, the genetic and exposure-history diversity represented was limited.

In regard to this clone: Its recognized antigen is unknown. No quality values exist for individual bases; no much larger clone is one base distant.

The sequence links TRBV10-3 to TRBJ1-4; 6 matching bases give a weak D call of TRBD1. This TCR was sampled from a young man in good health. Sequencing was carried out using naive CD4+ T cells sorted from blood. The label giving this sample's cell subset or site can be read as: CD45RA+ positively selected. The sequenced DNA: TGTGCCATCAGTGAGTCCCGGAGGGGGACTGAAAAACTGTTTTTT. It codes for CAISESRRGTEKLFF.